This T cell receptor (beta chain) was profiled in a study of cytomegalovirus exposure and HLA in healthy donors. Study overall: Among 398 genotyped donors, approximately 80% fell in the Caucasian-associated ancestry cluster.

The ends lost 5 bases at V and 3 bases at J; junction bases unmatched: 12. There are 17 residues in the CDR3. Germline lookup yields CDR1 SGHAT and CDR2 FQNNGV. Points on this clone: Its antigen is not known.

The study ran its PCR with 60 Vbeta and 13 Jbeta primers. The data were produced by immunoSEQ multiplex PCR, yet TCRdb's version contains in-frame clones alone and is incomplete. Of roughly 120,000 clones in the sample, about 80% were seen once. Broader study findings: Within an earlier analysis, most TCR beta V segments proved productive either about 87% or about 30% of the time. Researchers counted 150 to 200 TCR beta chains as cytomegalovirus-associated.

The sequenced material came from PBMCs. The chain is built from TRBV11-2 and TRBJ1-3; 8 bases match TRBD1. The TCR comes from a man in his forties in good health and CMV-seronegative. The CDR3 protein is CASSPPDRGAVGNTIYF. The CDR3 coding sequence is TGTGCCAGCAGCCCCCCCGACAGGGGAGCGGTTGGAAACACCATATATTTT.